These 2 T cell receptor beta chains originate from one sample sequenced in a study of cytomegalovirus exposure and HLA in healthy donors. The PCR ran on 60 Vbeta and 13 Jbeta primers. Method: immunoSEQ multiplex PCR; TCRdb's copy keeps in-frame clones and lacks some. The sample has about 270,000 clones; approximately 70% are singletons. Sequences were obtained from PBMCs. These receptors were collected from a female donor in good health and CMV-seronegative.

With regard to this clone: The same CDR3 can be traced to other DNA sequences in this sample. This chain uses TRBV5-6 with TRBJ1-2; maybe TRBD1 (5 bases). With 0 bases removed from V and 5 bases from J, the gap between germline ends came to 8 bases. Germline values: CDR1 SGHDT, CDR2 YYEEEE. This CDR3 is built from 13 residues. CDR3 DNA: TGTGCCAGCAGCTTGGTAGGGGCGTATGGCTACACCTTC. It translates to CASSLVGAYGYTF.

The genes are TRBV1 and TRBJ2-6; the table's D call, TRBD2, was not checked against the DNA. TRBV1 is assigned pseudogene status. This CDR3 has 17 amino acids. CDR3 bases: TGCACCAGCAGCCAAGCTAGCGGGAGGACTGGGGCCAACGTCCTGACTTTC. Translating it yields CTSSQASGRTGANVLTF.